Here is one TCR beta chain with its context. The data belong to a study of blood T cell repertoires in COVID-19. Study-wide context: Samples taken during acute and convalescent COVID-19 were collected in the United States, Italy and Spain. PBMCs, B-cell-depleted T cells, or T cells were the source of the cDNA or gDNA that made up the material.

Trimming stripped 4 bases from V and 5 bases from J, with 18 bases between. The CDR3 length is 15 residues. Germline-derived CDR1 and CDR2 are MGHRA and YSYEKL. While infection was still active, Seattle patients were enrolled and then followed longitudinally. In the study's own analysis: Reference gene primer amplification yielded estimated nucleated cell counts. The assay was immunoSEQ multiplex PCR, and TCRdb's table has in-frame clones only and misses some. Clone size and the V and J calls come from that table; the DNA yielded D and trimming. The sample lists 150,000 to 200,000 clones, around 80% occurring once.

This TCR came from a woman aged 55-70 years with COVID-19, enrolled during active disease. The sequenced sample was peripheral blood. J is TRBJ2-7 and V is TRBV4-1; a weak D match, TRBD1 (5 bases). CDR3 loop: CASSRGHLNWDEQYF. As DNA, the CDR3 is TGCGCCAGCAGCCGCGGACACCTCAATTGGGACGAGCAGTACTTC.